One and the same sample provided the 20 T cell receptor beta chains below, sequenced in a study of blood T cell repertoires in COVID-19. TCRdb's copy holds only in-frame clones and misses some; the assay was immunoSEQ multiplex PCR. The sample records 50,000 to 70,000 clones, approximately 92% being singletons. The specimen sequenced was peripheral blood. These receptors came from a man aged 60 to 69 with acute or convalescent COVID-19.

The J gene is TRBJ2-7, the V gene TRBV7-9, with D perhaps TRBD1 (6 bases). V lost 0 bases and J 3 bases, leaving 12 bases between the germline ends. The germline gives CDR1 SEHNR, CDR2 FQNEAQ (reference sequence). The CDR3 has 15 residues. The CDR3, as DNA: TGTGCCAGCAGCTTAGCGAAGGGGGTCGGCTACGAGCAGTACTTC. Amino acids: CASSLAKGVGYEQYF.

This chain uses TRBV7-2 with TRBJ1-1; D gene uncertain. This CDR3 has 15 residues. V lost 8 bases and J 1 base, leaving 17 bases between the germline ends. CDR1 and CDR2 (germline): SGHTA, FQGNSA. CDR3 sequence (DNA): TGTGCCAGCCGGCCCAATGGGCCGACGAACACTGAAGCTTTCTTT. Translated, it gives CASRPNGPTNTEAFF. The whole variable domain, filled in from reference TRBV7-2 and TRBJ1-1, reads GAGVSQSPSNKVTEKGKDVELRCDPISGHTALYWYRQSLGQGLEFLIYFQGNSAPDKSGLPSDRFSAERTGGSVSTLTIQRTQQEDSAVYLCASRPNGPTNTEAFFGQGTRLTVV.

This chain links TRBV7-2 with TRBJ2-5; 10 bases align to TRBD1. The CDR3 sequence is 14 residues long. Germline V gene data show CDR1 as SGHTA and CDR2 as FQGNSA. The V gene end was trimmed by 5 bases and the J gene end by 6 bases; junction bases not matched to a gene: 6. The CDR3 bases are TGTGCCAGCAGCCAAAGACAGGGGGCGCAGACCCAGTACTTC. Translating it yields CASSQRQGAQTQYF.

The chain links TRBV5-1 to TRBJ2-2, with a tentative D call TRBD2 (5 bases). Per the germline V gene, CDR1 is SGHRS and CDR2 is YFSETQ. The CDR3 length is 15 residues. The ends were cut back, 7 bases at V and 7 bases at J, with 20 bases in the middle. This chain's CDR3 is CASRPAGGEGGELFF. The CDR3 DNA sequence: TGCGCCAGCCGCCCGGCGGGTGGTGAAGGCGGGGAGCTGTTTTTT.

The gene calls are TRBV15 and TRBJ1-1, with D maybe TRBD1 (6 bases). Germline CDR1 is LNHNV and CDR2 is YYDKDF (reference sequence). V was pared by 0 bases and J by 0 bases, with 11 bases between. The CDR3 consists of 16 residues. CDR3 nucleotide sequence: TGTGCCACCAGCAGAGAGGTCAGGGGAATGAACACTGAAGCTTTCTTT. This gives the protein CATSREVRGMNTEAFF.

This clone was counted a single time. The rearrangement links TRBV6-4 to TRBJ2-1; 8 bases map to TRBD2. Trimming at V came to 8 bases and at J to 5 bases, leaving 14 bases not matched to a gene. There are 16 residues in the CDR3. From germline, CDR1 is MRHNA and CDR2 SNTAGT. The CDR3: CASSPDGGRRDNEQFF. The CDR3 DNA follows: TGTGCCAGCTCCCCCGACGGCGGGAGGAGAGACAATGAGCAGTTCTTC.

The chain combines TRBV10-3 with TRBJ2-7; 8 positions match TRBD2. This CDR3 is built from 16 residues. Trimming cost V 10 bases and J 0 bases; bases outside gene matches: 14. CDR1 and CDR2 from the germline V gene are ENHRY and SYGVKD. Here the CDR3 reads CATGPTSGRSSYEQYF. The DNA for the CDR3 is TGTGCCACAGGACCTACTAGCGGACGAAGCTCCTACGAGCAGTACTTC.

The rearrangement links TRBV11-3 to TRBJ2-3; 10 bases agree with TRBD1. The germline V gene has CDR1 SGHNT and CDR2 YENEEA. The CDR3 contains 14 residues. Losses at the gene ends were 5 bases for V and 5 bases for J; bases not matched to a gene: 4. The CDR3 DNA reads TGTGCCAGCAGCCTTGACAGGGGGCGAGATACGCAGTATTTT. This translates into CASSLDRGRDTQYF.

V is TRBV7-3 and J is TRBJ1-6; 7 bases line up with TRBD1. Germline loops: CDR1 SGHTA, CDR2 FQGTGA. Trimming removed 5 bases from V and 7 bases from J; junction bases left unmatched: 5. This CDR3 has 14 amino acids. The CDR3 region is CASSATGRNSPLHF. CDR3 bases: TGTGCCAGCAGCGCGACAGGGAGGAATTCACCCCTCCACTTT.

The V and J genes are TRBV5-1 and TRBJ1-3; TRBD1 might be the D (5 bases). CDR3 length: 14 residues. V gave up 6 bases and J gave up 3 bases, with 13 bases separating them. Germline V gene sequence: CDR1 SGHRS, CDR2 YFSETQ. CDR3: CASTPGNNGNTIYF. CDR3 DNA sequence: TGCGCCAGCACCCCAGGGAACAATGGAAACACCATATATTTT.

V is TRBV5-6 and J is TRBJ1-2; 8 nucleotides align to TRBD1. CDR3 length equals 15 residues. The V and J ends lost 0 bases and 5 bases, in that order; junction bases with no gene match: 6. Germline lookup yields CDR1 SGHDT and CDR2 YYEEEE. CDR3 sequence: CASSLGPQGAYGYTF. The CDR3 nucleotides read TGTGCCAGCAGCTTGGGGCCTCAGGGGGCTTATGGCTACACCTTC.

This chain joins TRBV30 and TRBJ1-3; D perhaps matches TRBD1 (6 bases). CDR1 is GTSNPN, CDR2 SVGIG, per germline (reference sequence). V lost 3 bases, J lost 4 bases, and 10 bases lay in between. The CDR3 is 13 amino acids. The CDR3 coding sequence is TGTGCCTGGAGCCCAGGGGCAGGAAACACCATATATTTT. This encodes CAWSPGAGNTIYF.

This chain connects TRBV7-8 to TRBJ2-1; D is possibly TRBD1 (6 bases). Trimming left V 1 base short and J 6 bases short, with 10 bases between. This CDR3 region has 14 residues. Germline values: CDR1 SGHVS, CDR2 FQNEAQ. The CDR3 loop reads CASSLDRVGNEQFF. DNA of the CDR3: TGTGCCAGCAGCTTAGACAGGGTGGGCAATGAGCAGTTCTTC.

The genes are TRBV5-1 and TRBJ2-1, with 15 nucleotides matching TRBD2. This CDR3 region has 16 residues. The germline V gene has CDR1 SGHRS and CDR2 YFSETQ. The V and J ends lost 0 bases and 10 bases, in that order; junction bases with no gene match: 5. CDR3 region: CASSLERGLAGGEQFF. CDR3 in DNA: TGCGCCAGCAGCTTGGAAAGAGGACTAGCGGGAGGGGAGCAGTTCTTC.

The chain joins TRBV27 to TRBJ1-5; maybe TRBD1 (5 bases). V was clipped by 2 bases and J by 6 bases, with 8 bases between them. In germline, CDR1 is MNHEY, CDR2 SMNVEV (reference sequence). This CDR3 has 13 amino acids. This CDR3 is CASSLGGFQPQHF. CDR3 nucleotides: TGTGCCAGCAGTTTAGGGGGGTTTCAGCCCCAGCATTTT.

The chain couples TRBV19 to TRBJ2-1; D ambiguous. CDR3 size: 17 residues. V was pared by 1 base and J by 0 bases, with 13 bases between. Germline V CDR1 and CDR2: LNHDA, SQIVND (reference sequence). CDR3 bases: TGTGCCAGTAGTATAGGAAGTCGGGTCCGCTCCTACAATGAGCAGTTCTTC. Its translation: CASSIGSRVRSYNEQFF.

The V call is TRBV11-3, the J call TRBJ2-3; D gene unclear. Looked up from germline, CDR1 is SGHNT and CDR2 is YENEEA. V lost 3 bases and J lost 2, with 6 bases in between. The CDR3 is 13 residues long. The CDR3 loop reads CASSLEFTDTQYF. The CDR3, as DNA: TGTGCCAGCAGCTTGGAGTTCACAGATACGCAGTATTTT. Full variable domain (rest looked up from reference TRBV11-3 and TRBJ2-3): EAGVVQSPRYKIIEKKQPVAFWCNPISGHNTLYWYLQNLGQGPELLIRYENEEAVDDSQLPKDRFSAERLKGVDSTLKIQPAELGDSAVYLCASSLEFTDTQYFGPGTRLTVL.

The chain combines TRBV4-3 with TRBJ2-3; 10 bases fit TRBD2. The junction had 13 bases not matched to a gene; V was cut back by 0 bases and J by 1 base. Germline-derived CDR1 and CDR2 are LGHNA and YSLEER. CDR3 length: 20 residues. The CDR3 coding sequence is TGCGCCAGCAGCCAAGATAAGTCAGCGGGAGGGCCTACGGGCACAGATACGCAGTATTTT. Translating it yields CASSQDKSAGGPTGTDTQYF.

The V call is TRBV18, the J call TRBJ2-7; D remains ambiguous. The CDR3 covers 12 residues. Trimming took off 5 bases at V and 5 bases at J, with 10 bases between the two ends. Germline V gene data show CDR1 as KGHSH and CDR2 as LQKENI. The CDR3 sequence: CASSIIEDEQYF. CDR3 nucleotide sequence: TGTGCCAGCTCAATAATCGAGGACGAGCAGTACTTC.

The V call is TRBV28, the J call TRBJ2-1, with D tentatively TRBD2 (6 bases). V was trimmed by 3 bases and J by 6 bases, leaving 15 bases between them. CDR1 is MDHEN and CDR2 is SYDVKM in the germline V gene. The CDR3 extends over 15 amino acids. The CDR3 is CASSFGGRPPNEQFF. DNA of the CDR3: TGTGCCAGCAGTTTTGGTGGGAGGCCCCCCAATGAGCAGTTCTTC.